This T cell receptor beta chain was documented in a study of patients and donors after allogeneic stem cell transplantation. TCRdb redid the calling of the RT-PCR reads with MiXCR, one entry per CDR3 protein. This sample has approximately 150,000 distinct CDR3 sequences, with around 28% found just once. This clonotype was observed a few times. This CDR3 spans 17 amino acids. Germline-derived CDR1 and CDR2 are LGHDT and YNNKEL (reference sequence). V lost 2 bases and J 0 bases, leaving 14 bases between the germline ends. The origin of this receptor is a human donor who was either an allogeneic HSCT recipient or a stem cell or donor lymphocyte infusion donor (not recorded which). It is not recorded whose cells these are; they may come from a transplant donor. The chain joins TRBV3-1 to TRBJ2-1; no firm D call. Sequencing was performed on blood, either unsorted or a sorted T cell fraction (not recorded which). CDR3 bases: TGTGCCAGCAGCCAACCCCCCCGGGTGAGCTCCTACAATGAGCAGTTCTTC. Translated: CASSQPPRVSSYNEQFF.